This entry lists 20 T cell receptor beta chains sequenced from one sample in a study of blood T cells in healthy people across ages. Then a second PCR, running about 6 to 12 cycles, was carried out with a sample-barcoded 5' primer and a J-beta primer mix. TCRdb fed the 5' RACE reads into MiXCR, producing one record per CDR3 protein. This sample has 1,800,000 or so distinct CDR3 sequences, with about 39% found just once. Input material: blood. The receptors were gathered from a human donor in good health.

As concerns this clonotype: The junction departs from germline at one end; a sequencing error may be responsible. The chain recombines TRBV7-2 with TRBJ2-3; 9 bases map to TRBD2. The CDR3 consists of 19 residues. Germline CDR1 is SGHTA and CDR2 is FQGNSA. The CDR3 sequence is CANSPRGRSGGPSPDTQYF. In nucleotides, the CDR3 is TGTGCCAACAGCCCAAGGGGGCGTAGCGGGGGCCCCTCGCCAGATACGCAGTATTTT.

This chain uses TRBV25-1 with TRBJ2-3; 7 bases are a match to TRBD2. Germline trimming cut 7 bases from V and 5 bases from J; bases unmatched to any gene: 12. Germline CDR1 is MGHDK and CDR2 is SYGVNS. This CDR3 is built from 15 residues. The CDR3 protein is CASMRSGARGDTQYF. In DNA, the CDR3 is TGTGCCAGCATGAGAAGCGGGGCTCGAGGAGATACGCAGTATTTT. Drawing the rest from reference TRBV25-1 and TRBJ2-3, the complete variable domain is EADIYQTPRYLVIGTGKKITLECSQTMGHDKMYWYQQDPGMELHLIHYSYGVNSTEKGDLSSESTVSRIRTEHFPLTLESARPSHTSQYLCASMRSGARGDTQYFGPGTRLTVL.

To note about this clonotype: At one boundary the junction diverges from the germline segment, which might be a read error. The CDR3 DNA reads as TGTGCCAGCAGCTTAGGCAGGGGATCGTTTGGGGCCAACGTCCGGACTTTC. It translates to CASSLGRGSFGANVRTF. The chain couples TRBV11-3 to TRBJ2-6; D possibly corresponds to TRBD1 (6 bases). In germline, CDR1 is SGHNT, CDR2 YENEEA. CDR3 length equals 17 residues.

This chain joins TRBV7-9 and TRBJ2-3; D call uncertain. The CDR3 consists of 14 residues. Germline V gene data show CDR1 as SEHNR and CDR2 as FQNEAQ (reference sequence). Trimming took off 1 base at V and 6 bases at J, with 11 bases between the two ends. In DNA, the CDR3 is TGTGCCAGCAGCTTAGTATCCGGGTTCGATACGCAGTATTTT. Amino acid sequence: CASSLVSGFDTQYF.

This clonotype was found once. A much larger clone sits a single nucleotide away, making a read error possible. V is TRBV7-2 and J is TRBJ2-1; 9 bases match TRBD1. This CDR3 has 14 residues. Trimming cost V 4 bases and J 13 bases; bases outside gene matches: 11. Germline CDR1 and CDR2: SGHTA and FQGNSA. The CDR3 region is CASSWGTGQETQFF. DNA for the CDR3: TGTGCCAGCAGCTGGGGGACAGGGCAGGAGACCCAGTTCTTC.

In this sample, this clonotype turned up many times. This rearrangement joins TRBV11-2 to TRBJ2-6; D call uncertain. V lost 3 bases, J lost 4 bases, and 13 bases lay in between. The germline gives CDR1 SGHAT, CDR2 FQNNGV. CDR3 length: 16 residues. DNA for the CDR3: TGTGCCAGCAGCTTGACCCCCTCGGCGGGGGCCAACGTCCTGACTTTC. Its protein product is CASSLTPSAGANVLTF.

This clonotype came up a few times. The V and J genes are TRBV20-1 and TRBJ1-2; 10 bases are a match to TRBD1. The CDR3 runs 16 residues. V lost 1 base to trimming and J lost 2 bases; unmatched junction nucleotides: 7. Germline CDR1 and CDR2: DFQATT and SNEGSKA (reference sequence). The CDR3 DNA is TGCAGTGCTAGAGGAACTCCGGGACAGGGGAACTATGGCTACACCTTC. Protein product: CSARGTPGQGNYGYTF.

This clonotype came up a few times. J is TRBJ2-1 and V is TRBV3-1; D possibly matches TRBD1 or TRBD2 (6 bases each). Germline CDR1 and CDR2: LGHDT and YNNKEL (reference sequence). V was clipped by 3 bases and J by 6 bases, with 15 bases between them. There are 15 residues in the CDR3. As DNA, the CDR3 is TGTGCCAGCAGCCAGTTCGGCAGGGGAGGCAATGAGCAGTTCTTC. It translates to CASSQFGRGGNEQFF.

The chain links TRBV18 to TRBJ1-2; no clear D gene. Trimming removed 3 bases from V and 5 bases from J, with 10 bases in between. This CDR3 is built from 13 residues. Looked up from germline, CDR1 is KGHSH and CDR2 is LQKENI. CDR3 bases: TGTGCCAGCTCACCCTCAAGCCCATATGGCTACACCTTC. This gives the protein CASSPSSPYGYTF.

As to this clonotype: One junction end does not reproduce the germline sequence, and a read error may be involved. The chain links TRBV29-1 to TRBJ2-5, with D perhaps matching TRBD1 or TRBD2 (6 bases each). The CDR3 is made up of 15 amino acids. Looked up from germline, CDR1 is SQVTM and CDR2 is ANQGSEA. Here the CDR3 DNA reads TGCAGCATTGAAACAACTGGACAGCGGGCAGGTGCCCAGTACTTC. Translation: CSIETTGQRAGAQYF.

The chain couples TRBV20-1 to TRBJ2-4; 8 nucleotides line up with TRBD1. The germline gives CDR1 DFQATT, CDR2 SNEGSKA (reference sequence). There are 16 residues in the CDR3. Losses at the gene ends were 1 base for V and 0 bases for J; bases not matched to a gene: 5. CDR3 in DNA: TGCAGTGCTAGAGGTAGACAGGGGTTAGCCAAAAACATTCAGTACTTC. As protein: CSARGRQGLAKNIQYF.

This chain uses TRBV7-2 with TRBJ1-5; a possible D gene is TRBD1 (5 bases). Germline V gives CDR1 SGHTA, CDR2 FQGNSA. Deletions cut 5 bases from V and 9 bases from J, with 8 bases between. The CDR3 has 11 amino acids. CDR3 coding DNA: TGTGCCAGCAGCGCGGGGGGGCCCCAGCATTTT. Its translation: CASSAGGPQHF.

This clonotype has more than one count but fewer than ten. The V and J genes are TRBV12-5 and TRBJ2-5; D is possibly TRBD1 or TRBD2 (6 bases each). CDR1 is LGHNT, CDR2 FRNRAP, per germline. V lost 1 base, J lost 4 bases, and 19 bases lay in between. The CDR3 sequence is 17 residues long. For the CDR3, the DNA is TGTGCTAGTGGTTTGGAGAAACAGGGTTTCGGGGGAGAGACCCAGTACTTC. The encoded protein is CASGLEKQGFGGETQYF.

The sample holds a few counts of this clonotype. The chain has TRBV12-3 or TRBV12-4 and TRBJ1-2; possible D gene TRBD1, 6 bases. The CDR3 is 13 residues long. The germline V and J ends were trimmed by 4 bases and 8 bases, with 14 bases remaining between them. CDR3 nucleotides: TGTGCCAGCAGTTCCGGGACATTTAGGGGCTACACCTTC. Amino acids: CASSSGTFRGYTF.

This clonotype has only a few counts. V is TRBV5-1 and J is TRBJ2-5, with 8 positions matching TRBD1. CDR1 and CDR2 (germline): SGHRS, YFSETQ. CDR3 length: 14 residues. The trim removed 2 bases at V and 11 bases at J, leaving 11 bases unmatched. The CDR3: CASSLGQGEVEQYF. The CDR3 region has the DNA TGCGCCAGCAGCTTAGGACAGGGAGAGGTAGAGCAGTACTTC.

This chain joins TRBV6-5 and TRBJ1-4; TRBD1 might be the D (5 bases). Trimming removed 5 bases at V and 6 bases at J, with 10 bases between. Germline V gives CDR1 MNHEY, CDR2 SVGAGI. The CDR3 sequence is 13 residues long. The CDR3 loop reads CASSPEGYEKLFF. The DNA of the CDR3 is TGTGCCAGCAGTCCCGAGGGGTATGAAAAACTGTTTTTT.

The chain is built from TRBV2 and TRBJ2-1, with D possibly called TRBD1 or TRBD2 (5 bases each). Trimming pared 10 bases from V and 4 bases from J, leaving 17 bases between. CDR3 size: 14 residues. CDR1 is SNHLY and CDR2 is FYNNEI in the germline V gene. The CDR3 nucleotides read TGTGCCACTCACAGAGGGGCAGTGTACAATGAGCAGTTCTTC. This codes for CATHRGAVYNEQFF.

This clonotype has ten or more counts. The chain uses TRBV12-3 or TRBV12-4 and TRBJ2-3; 13 nucleotides match TRBD2. V dropped 5 bases and J dropped 6; count of bases not matched to a gene: 11. This CDR3 contains 17 residues. The CDR3 sequence: CASSLSTSGGSSDTQYF. The CDR3 DNA sequence: TGTGCCAGCAGTCTCTCGACTAGCGGGGGGAGTTCGGATACGCAGTATTTT.

This clonotype showed up just a few times. The rearrangement uses TRBV2 and TRBJ2-7; weak D call: TRBD1 (7 bases). CDR1 and CDR2 from the germline V gene are SNHLY and FYNNEI. Trimming took off 8 bases at V and 2 bases at J, with 16 bases between the two ends. The CDR3 runs 14 residues. CDR3 in DNA: TGTGCCAGCGGCAGACAGGGAGGACCCTACGAGCAGTACTTC. It encodes CASGRQGGPYEQYF.

The CDR3 protein is CASSSPGLAGVWSNEQFF. The DNA of the CDR3 is TGTGCCAGCAGCTCGCCGGGACTAGCGGGGGTTTGGAGCAATGAGCAGTTCTTC. The chain carries TRBV11-1 and TRBJ2-1; 14 nucleotides align to TRBD2. From germline, CDR1 is SGHAT and CDR2 FQDESV (reference sequence). The V and J ends lost 4 bases and 6 bases, in that order; junction bases with no gene match: 11. The CDR3 is 18 residues long.